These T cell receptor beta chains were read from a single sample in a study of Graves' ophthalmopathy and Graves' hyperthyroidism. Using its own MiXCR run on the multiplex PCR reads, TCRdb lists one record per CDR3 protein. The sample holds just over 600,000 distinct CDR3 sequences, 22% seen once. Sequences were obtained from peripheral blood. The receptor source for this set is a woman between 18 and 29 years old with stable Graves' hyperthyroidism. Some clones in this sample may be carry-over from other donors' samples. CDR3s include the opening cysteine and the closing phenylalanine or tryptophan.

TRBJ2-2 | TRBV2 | CASRTGTKNTGELFF
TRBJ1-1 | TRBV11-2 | CASSFDLGLEAFF
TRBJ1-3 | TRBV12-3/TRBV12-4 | CASSLVLTSSGNTIYF
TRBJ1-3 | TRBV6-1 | CASRTDSGNTIYF
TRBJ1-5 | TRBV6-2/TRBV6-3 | CASSYGDREGQPQHF
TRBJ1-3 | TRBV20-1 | CSAAQGFIGGNTIYF
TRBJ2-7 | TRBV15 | CATSFSRWAEEQYF
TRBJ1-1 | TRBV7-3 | CASSFLGSTEAFF
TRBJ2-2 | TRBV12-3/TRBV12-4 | CASSRTQVTNTGELFF
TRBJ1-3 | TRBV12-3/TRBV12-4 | CATFRQGDSGNTIYF
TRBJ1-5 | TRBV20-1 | CSASRLTGGNQPQHF
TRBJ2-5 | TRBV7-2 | CASSSSWTRTGGRETQYF
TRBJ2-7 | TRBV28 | CASSPGWRGSYEQYF
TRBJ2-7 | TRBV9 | CASSVVGGAGEQYF
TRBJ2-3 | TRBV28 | CASGGTGGSTDTQYF
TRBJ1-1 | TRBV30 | CAWFKPGQANTEAFF
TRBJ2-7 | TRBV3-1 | CASSQDNRPLYEQYF
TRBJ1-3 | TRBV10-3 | CAISESGNTIYF
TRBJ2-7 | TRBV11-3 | CASSLVESGVPTYEQYF
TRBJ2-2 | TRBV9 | CASKGSSGNTGELFF
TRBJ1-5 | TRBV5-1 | CASSPGPGFQPQHF
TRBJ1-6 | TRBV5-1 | CASSLDRNSPLHF
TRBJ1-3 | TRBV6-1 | CASSRGGNTIYF
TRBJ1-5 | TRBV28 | CASKNTPDRTGTSNQPQHF
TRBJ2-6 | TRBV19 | CASSLQVYGANVLTF
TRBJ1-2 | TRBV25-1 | CASSDDIGTGGYGYTF
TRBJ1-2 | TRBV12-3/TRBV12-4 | CASSFVRVLYGYTF
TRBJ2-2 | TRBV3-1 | CASSQEQGEYTGELFF
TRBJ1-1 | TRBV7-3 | CASSLSSTGNTEAFF
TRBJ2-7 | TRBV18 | CASSPVLSGGYEEQYF
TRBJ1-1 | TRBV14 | CASSLRQILNTEAFF
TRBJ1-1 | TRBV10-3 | CAISSSHVMNTEAFF
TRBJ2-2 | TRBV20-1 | CSARGEVNTGELFF
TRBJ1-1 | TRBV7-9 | CASTRTGEAFF
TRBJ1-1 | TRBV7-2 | CASSLSLGGNTEAFF
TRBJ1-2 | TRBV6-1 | CASSADRVKGYTF
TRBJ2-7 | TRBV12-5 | CASGPPGTYEQYF
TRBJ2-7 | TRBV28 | CASSPPGQAIYEQYF
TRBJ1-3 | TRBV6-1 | CASSGTGAGNTIYF
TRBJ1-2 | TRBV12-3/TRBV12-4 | CASSLSGGAGYTF
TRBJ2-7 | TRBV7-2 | CASSFAGVRYEQYF
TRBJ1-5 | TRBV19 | CASSIALSQPQHF
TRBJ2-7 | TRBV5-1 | CASSPREGSSYEQYF
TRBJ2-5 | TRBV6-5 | CASSYQSGLMGTQYF
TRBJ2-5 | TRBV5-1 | CASGTGGAGETQYF
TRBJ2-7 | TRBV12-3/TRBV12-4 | CASTSGAPSYEQYF
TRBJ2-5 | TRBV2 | CASSDQGRQETQYF
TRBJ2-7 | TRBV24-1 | CATSGRDSPYEQYF
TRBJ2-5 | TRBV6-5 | CASSYSRGGSETQYF
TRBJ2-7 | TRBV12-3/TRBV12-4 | CASSLRSGVPYEQYF
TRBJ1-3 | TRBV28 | CASNRAAGGNTIYF
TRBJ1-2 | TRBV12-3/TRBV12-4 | CATQGRKYGYTF